This T cell receptor (beta chain) was identified during a study of shared clonotypes between healthy human individuals. Clones were read by immunoSEQ multiplex PCR, and TCRdb kept only the in-frame ones, dropping some. The table records 2 million to 2.5 million clones, 85% to 95% of them present only once. This clone was observed a single time. V dropped 0 bases and J dropped 6 bases, with 5 bases sitting between them. Looked up from germline, CDR1 is LNHNV and CDR2 is YYDKDF (reference sequence). This CDR3 has 13 residues. The sequence was obtained from a man aged 18 to 30 in good health. Some clones in this sample may be carry-over from other donors' samples. The chain joins TRBV15 to TRBJ2-2; D is uncertain. Specimen: naive CD4+ T cells from PBMCs. The subset was: CD45RA+ positively selected. CDR3 bases: TGTGCCACCAGCAGAGACACATCCGGGGAGCTGTTTTTT. Residues: CATSRDTSGELFF.